Detailed here is one T cell receptor beta chain. The data belong to a study of blood T cell repertoires in COVID-19. This table comes from immunoSEQ multiplex PCR, and its TCRdb copy is limited to in-frame clones, with some not included. The sample records 130,000 or so clones, around 79% being singletons. The CDR3 is 13 residues long. Between the trimmed V and J ends, which lost 4 bases and 3 bases, there was a span of 10 bases. Germline values: CDR1 SGHKS, CDR2 YYEKEE (reference sequence). Material: peripheral blood. This sequence joins TRBV5-5 and TRBJ1-2; weak D call: TRBD1 (6 bases). The source of this sequence is a woman aged 65 to 85 with COVID-19, enrolled during active disease. The chain's CDR3 is CASSTRTDYGYTF. The CDR3 DNA is TGTGCCAGCAGCACCCGGACAGACTATGGCTACACCTTC.